This T cell receptor (beta chain) was found in a study of identical twins. In TCRdb, the 5' RACE reads were re-called with MiXCR into one record per CDR3 protein. Among some 230,000 distinct CDR3 sequences listed, over 5.5% were seen once. V was shortened by 6 bases and J by 0 bases, with 9 bases between the two germline ends. Germline CDR1 and CDR2: SEHNR and FQNEAQ (reference sequence). This CDR3 is built from 14 residues. The same data also went into a second study, on T cells expressing NK-cell markers.

The rearrangement uses TRBV7-9 and TRBJ1-5; D uncertain. The receptor was isolated from a woman younger than 35 in good health. Input material: CD8+ T cells sorted from blood. CDR3 nucleotides: TGTGCCAGCAGTGTTAGTTATAGCAATCAGCCCCAGCATTTT. It yields the protein CASSVSYSNQPQHF. Variable domain in full (rest from reference TRBV7-9 and TRBJ1-5): DTGVSQNPRHKITKRGQNVTFRCDPISEHNRLYWYRQTLGQGPEFLTYFQNEAQLEKSRLLSDRFSAERPKGSFSTLEIQRTEQGDSAMYLCASSVSYSNQPQHFGDGTRLSIL.